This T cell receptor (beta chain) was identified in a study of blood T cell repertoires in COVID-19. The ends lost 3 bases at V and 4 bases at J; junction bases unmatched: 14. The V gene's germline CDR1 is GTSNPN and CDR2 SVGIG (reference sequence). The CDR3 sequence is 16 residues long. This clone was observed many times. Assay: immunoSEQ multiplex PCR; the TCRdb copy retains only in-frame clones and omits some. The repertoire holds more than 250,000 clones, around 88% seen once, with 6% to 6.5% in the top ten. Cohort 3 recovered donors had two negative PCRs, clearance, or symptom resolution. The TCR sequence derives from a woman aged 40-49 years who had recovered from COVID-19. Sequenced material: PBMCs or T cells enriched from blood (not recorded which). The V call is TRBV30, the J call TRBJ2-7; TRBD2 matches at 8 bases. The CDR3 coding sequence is TGTGCCTGGAGCGGAGTCGGGAGGGAAGGGGGGTACGAGCAGTACTTC. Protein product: CAWSGVGREGGYEQYF.